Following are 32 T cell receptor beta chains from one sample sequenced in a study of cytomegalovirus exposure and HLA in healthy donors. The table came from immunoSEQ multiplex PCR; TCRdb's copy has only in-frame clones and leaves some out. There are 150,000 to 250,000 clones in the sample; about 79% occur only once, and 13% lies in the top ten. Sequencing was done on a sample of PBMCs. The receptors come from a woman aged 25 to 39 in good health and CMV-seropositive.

CDR3 coding DNA: TGTGCCACCAGCAGAGATCTAGTTCTAGCGGACACAGATACGCAGTATTTT. Translation gives CATSRDLVLADTDTQYF. The chain employs TRBV15 and TRBJ2-3, with TRBD2 matching over 7 bases. With 0 bases clipped from V and 2 bases from J, the junction kept 8 bases outside the gene matches. In germline, CDR1 is LNHNV, CDR2 YYDKDF (reference sequence). The CDR3 has 17 amino acids.

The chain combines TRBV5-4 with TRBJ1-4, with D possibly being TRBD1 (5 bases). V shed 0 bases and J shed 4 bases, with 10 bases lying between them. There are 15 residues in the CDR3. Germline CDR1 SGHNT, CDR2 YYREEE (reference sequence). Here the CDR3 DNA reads TGTGCCAGCAGCTTGGGGCACGGGGGTAATGAAAAACTGTTTTTT. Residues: CASSLGHGGNEKLFF.

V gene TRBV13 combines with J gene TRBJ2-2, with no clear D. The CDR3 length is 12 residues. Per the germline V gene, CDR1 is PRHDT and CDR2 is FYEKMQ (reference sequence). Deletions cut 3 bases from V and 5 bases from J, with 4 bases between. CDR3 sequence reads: CASSFGTGELFF. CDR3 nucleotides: TGTGCCAGCAGCTTCGGGACCGGGGAGCTGTTTTTT.

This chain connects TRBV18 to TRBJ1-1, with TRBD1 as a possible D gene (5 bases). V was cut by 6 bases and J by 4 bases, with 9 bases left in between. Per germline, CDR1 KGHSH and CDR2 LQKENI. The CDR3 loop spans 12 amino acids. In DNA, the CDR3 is TGTGCCAGCTCCGACAGTGGCACTGAAGCTTTCTTT. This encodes CASSDSGTEAFF.

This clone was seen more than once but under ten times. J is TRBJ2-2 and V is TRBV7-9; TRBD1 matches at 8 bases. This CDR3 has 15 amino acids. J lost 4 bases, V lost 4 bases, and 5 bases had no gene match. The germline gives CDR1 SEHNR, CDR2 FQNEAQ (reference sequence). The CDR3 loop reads CASSSGQGSTGELFF. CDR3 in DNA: TGTGCCAGCAGCTCAGGACAGGGTAGCACCGGGGAGCTGTTTTTT. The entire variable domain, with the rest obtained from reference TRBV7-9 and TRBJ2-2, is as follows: DTGVSQNPRHKITKRGQNVTFRCDPISEHNRLYWYRQTLGQGPEFLTYFQNEAQLEKSRLLSDRFSAERPKGSFSTLEIQRTEQGDSAMYLCASSSGQGSTGELFFGEGSRLTVL.

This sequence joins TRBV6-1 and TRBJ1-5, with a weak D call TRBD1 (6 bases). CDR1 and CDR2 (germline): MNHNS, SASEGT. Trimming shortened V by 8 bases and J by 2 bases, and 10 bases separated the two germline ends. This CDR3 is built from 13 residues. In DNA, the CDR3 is TGTGCCAGCGCTAACAGGGGCAATCAGCCCCAGCATTTT. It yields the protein CASANRGNQPQHF.

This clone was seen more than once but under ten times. DNA for the CDR3: TGTGCCAGCAGCCTACTGAACGAGGATCCGGGGGAGCAGTACTTC. Residues: CASSLLNEDPGEQYF. V usage is TRBV16 and J usage is TRBJ2-7, with a weak D call TRBD2 (5 bases). Trimming shortened V by 4 bases and J by 7 bases, and 20 bases separated the two germline ends. This CDR3 is built from 15 residues. Germline lookup yields CDR1 KGHSY and CDR2 FQNENV.

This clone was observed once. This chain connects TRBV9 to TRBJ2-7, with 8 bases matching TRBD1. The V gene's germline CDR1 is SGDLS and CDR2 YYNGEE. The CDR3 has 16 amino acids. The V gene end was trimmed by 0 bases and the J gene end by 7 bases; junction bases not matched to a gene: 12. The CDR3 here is CASSVDAAGGRGEQYF. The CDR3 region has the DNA TGTGCCAGCAGCGTAGATGCGGCAGGGGGCCGGGGTGAGCAGTACTTC.

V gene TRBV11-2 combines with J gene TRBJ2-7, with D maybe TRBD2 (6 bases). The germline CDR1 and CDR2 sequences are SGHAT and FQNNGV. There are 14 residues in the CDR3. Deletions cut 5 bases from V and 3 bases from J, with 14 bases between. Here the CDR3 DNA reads TGTGCCAGCAGCCCACACCTCGGGGGCTACGAGCAGTACTTC. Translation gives CASSPHLGGYEQYF.

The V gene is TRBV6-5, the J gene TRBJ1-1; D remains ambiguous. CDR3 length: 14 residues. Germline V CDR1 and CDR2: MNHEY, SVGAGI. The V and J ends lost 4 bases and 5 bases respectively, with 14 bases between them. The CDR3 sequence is CASSSRNWRTEAFF. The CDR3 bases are TGTGCCAGCAGTTCTCGGAACTGGAGGACTGAAGCTTTCTTT.

The CDR3 reads CSVSHSFNTEAFF. The CDR3 DNA is TGCAGCGTATCTCACAGCTTCAACACTGAAGCTTTCTTT. The chain links TRBV29-1 to TRBJ1-1; D is unresolved. The CDR3 extends over 13 amino acids. The ends were cut back, 6 bases at V and 2 bases at J, with 13 bases in the middle. CDR1 SQVTM and CDR2 ANQGSEA come from the germline V gene.

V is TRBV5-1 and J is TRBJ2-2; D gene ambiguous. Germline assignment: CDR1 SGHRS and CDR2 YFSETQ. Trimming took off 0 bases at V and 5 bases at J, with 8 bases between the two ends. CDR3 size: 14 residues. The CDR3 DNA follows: TGCGCCAGCAGCTTGGACATGTGGACCGGGGAGCTGTTTTTT. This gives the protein CASSLDMWTGELFF.

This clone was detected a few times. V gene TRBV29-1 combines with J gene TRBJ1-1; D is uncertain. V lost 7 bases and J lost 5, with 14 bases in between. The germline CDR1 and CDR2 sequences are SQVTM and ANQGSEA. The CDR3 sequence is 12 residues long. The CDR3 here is CSAVWWATEAFF. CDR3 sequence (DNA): TGCAGCGCCGTATGGTGGGCGACTGAAGCTTTCTTT.

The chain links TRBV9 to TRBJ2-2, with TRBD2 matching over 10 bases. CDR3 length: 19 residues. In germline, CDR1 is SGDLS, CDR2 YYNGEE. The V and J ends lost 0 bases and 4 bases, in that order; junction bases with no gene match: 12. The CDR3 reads CASSVDSLAGVLATGELFF. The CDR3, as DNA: TGTGCCAGCAGCGTAGATTCCCTAGCGGGAGTCTTGGCCACCGGGGAGCTGTTTTTT.

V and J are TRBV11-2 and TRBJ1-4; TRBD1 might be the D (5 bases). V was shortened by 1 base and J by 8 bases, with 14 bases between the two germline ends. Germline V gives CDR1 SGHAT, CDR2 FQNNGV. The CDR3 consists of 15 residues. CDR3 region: CASSLGNVGAEKLFF. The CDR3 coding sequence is TGTGCCAGCAGCTTAGGAAACGTTGGGGCAGAAAAACTGTTTTTT.

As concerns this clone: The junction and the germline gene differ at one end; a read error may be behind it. CDR3 in DNA: TGTGCCAGCAGTAACTCCCGGGACAGGAGCTACGAGCAGTACTTC. Its translation is CASSNSRDRSYEQYF. The chain carries TRBV6-5 and TRBJ2-7; 8 positions agree with TRBD1. This CDR3 spans 15 amino acids. CDR1 and CDR2 from the germline V gene are MNHEY and SVGAGI.

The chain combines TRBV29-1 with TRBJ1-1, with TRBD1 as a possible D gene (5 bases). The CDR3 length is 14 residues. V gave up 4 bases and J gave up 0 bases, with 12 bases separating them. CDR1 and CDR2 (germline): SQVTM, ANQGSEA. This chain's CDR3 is CSVVRAALNTEAFF. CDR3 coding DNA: TGCAGCGTTGTCAGGGCAGCCCTGAACACTGAAGCTTTCTTT.

The CDR3 protein is CASSTTGGDDQPQHF. In DNA, the CDR3 is TGTGCCAGCAGTACCACAGGGGGCGATGATCAGCCCCAGCATTTT. The V gene is TRBV2, the J gene TRBJ1-5, with TRBD1 matching over 9 bases. From germline, CDR1 is SNHLY and CDR2 FYNNEI. Trimming at V came to 5 bases and at J to 5 bases, leaving 7 bases not matched to a gene. This CDR3 is 15 amino acids long.

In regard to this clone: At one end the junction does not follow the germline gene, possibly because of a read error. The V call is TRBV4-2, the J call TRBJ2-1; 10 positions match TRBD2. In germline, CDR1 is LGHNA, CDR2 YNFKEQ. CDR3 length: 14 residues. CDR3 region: CASTQAGGGNEQFF. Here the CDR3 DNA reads TGTGCCAGCACCCAAGCGGGAGGGGGCAATGAGCAGTTCTTC.

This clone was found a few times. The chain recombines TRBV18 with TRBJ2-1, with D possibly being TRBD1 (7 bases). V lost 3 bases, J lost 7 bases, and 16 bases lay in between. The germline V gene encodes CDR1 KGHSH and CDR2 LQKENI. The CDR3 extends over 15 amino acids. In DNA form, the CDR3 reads TGTGCCAGCTCACCGGCAGGGGGGCCGGGGAATGAGCAGTTCTTC. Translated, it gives CASSPAGGPGNEQFF.

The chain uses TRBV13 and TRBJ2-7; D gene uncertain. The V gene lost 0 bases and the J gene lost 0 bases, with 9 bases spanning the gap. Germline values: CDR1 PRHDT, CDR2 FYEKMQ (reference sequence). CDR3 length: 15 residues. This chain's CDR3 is CASSLGNSGSYEQYF. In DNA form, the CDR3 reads TGTGCCAGCAGCTTAGGGAATTCCGGCTCCTACGAGCAGTACTTC.

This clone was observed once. CDR3 in DNA: TGTGCCAGCAGCTTGGGGGGGGTGCCTAACTATGGCTACACCTTC. Translating it yields CASSLGGVPNYGYTF. The chain has TRBV5-4 and TRBJ1-2, with a weak D call TRBD1 (5 bases). This CDR3 has 15 residues. Trimming left V 0 bases short and J 0 bases short, with 9 bases between. Germline assignment: CDR1 SGHNT and CDR2 YYREEE (reference sequence).

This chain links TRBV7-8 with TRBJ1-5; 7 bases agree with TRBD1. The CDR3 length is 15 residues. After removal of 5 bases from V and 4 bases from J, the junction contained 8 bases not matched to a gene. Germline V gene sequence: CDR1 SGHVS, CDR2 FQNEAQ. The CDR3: CASSPQGGLNQPQHF. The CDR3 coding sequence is TGTGCCAGCAGCCCCCAGGGGGGCTTAAATCAGCCCCAGCATTTT.

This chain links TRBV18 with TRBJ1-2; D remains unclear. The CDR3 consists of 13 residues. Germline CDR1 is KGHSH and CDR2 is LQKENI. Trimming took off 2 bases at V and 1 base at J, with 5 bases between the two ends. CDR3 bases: TGTGCCAGCTCACCAGAGGGTAACTATGGCTACACCTTC. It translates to CASSPEGNYGYTF.

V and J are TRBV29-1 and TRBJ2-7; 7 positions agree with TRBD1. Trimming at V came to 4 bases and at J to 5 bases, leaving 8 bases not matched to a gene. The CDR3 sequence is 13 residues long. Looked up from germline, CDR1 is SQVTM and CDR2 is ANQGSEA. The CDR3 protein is CSVAWQGVDEQYF. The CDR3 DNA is TGCAGCGTTGCTTGGCAGGGGGTGGACGAGCAGTACTTC.

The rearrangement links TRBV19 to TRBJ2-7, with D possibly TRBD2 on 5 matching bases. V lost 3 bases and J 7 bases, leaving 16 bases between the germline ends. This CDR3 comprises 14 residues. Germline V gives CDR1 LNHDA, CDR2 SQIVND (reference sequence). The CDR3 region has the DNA TGTGCCAGTAGTATCTCCGACAAGTCGGGGGAGCAGTACTTC. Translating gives CASSISDKSGEQYF.

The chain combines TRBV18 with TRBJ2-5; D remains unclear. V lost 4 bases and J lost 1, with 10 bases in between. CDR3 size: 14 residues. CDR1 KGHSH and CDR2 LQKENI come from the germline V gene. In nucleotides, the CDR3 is TGTGCCAGCTCACTTGCCGGGTCCCAAGAGACCCAGTACTTC. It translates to CASSLAGSQETQYF. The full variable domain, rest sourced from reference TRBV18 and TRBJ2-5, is NAGVMQNPRHLVRRRGQEARLRCSPMKGHSHVYWYRQLPEEGLKFMVYLQKENIIDESGMPKERFSAEFPKEGPSILRIQQVVRGDSAAYFCASSLAGSQETQYFGPGTRLLVL.

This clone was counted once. CDR3 sequence: CSVDRGPDTQYF. CDR3 nucleotides: TGCAGCGTTGACAGGGGACCAGATACGCAGTATTTT. The chain carries TRBV29-1 and TRBJ2-3; a possible D gene is TRBD1 (6 bases). Germline loops: CDR1 SQVTM, CDR2 ANQGSEA. Trimming left V 3 bases short and J 4 bases short, with 8 bases between. The CDR3 spans 12 residues.

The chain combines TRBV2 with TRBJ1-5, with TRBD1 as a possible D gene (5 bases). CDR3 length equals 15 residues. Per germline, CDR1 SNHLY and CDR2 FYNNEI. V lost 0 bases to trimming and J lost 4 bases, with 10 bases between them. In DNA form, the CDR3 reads TGTGCCAGCAGTGAAGCGCTTTCAGGGAATCAGCCCCAGCATTTT. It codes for CASSEALSGNQPQHF.

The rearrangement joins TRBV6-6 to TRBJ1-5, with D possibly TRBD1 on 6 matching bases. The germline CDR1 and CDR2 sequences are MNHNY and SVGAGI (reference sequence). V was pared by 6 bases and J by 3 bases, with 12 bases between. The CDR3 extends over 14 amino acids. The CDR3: CASRLQGINQPQHF. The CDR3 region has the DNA TGTGCCAGCAGGTTACAGGGAATCAATCAGCCCCAGCATTTT.

The CDR3 reads CASSSGLADSYEQYF. DNA of the CDR3: TGCGCCAGCAGCTCGGGACTAGCGGACTCCTACGAGCAGTACTTC. The chain employs TRBV5-1 and TRBJ2-7; TRBD2 agrees at 11 bases. CDR1 is SGHRS, CDR2 YFSETQ, per germline. The CDR3 is 15 amino acids. The V and J ends lost 3 bases and 0 bases, in that order; junction bases with no gene match: 2. Full variable domain (rest looked up from reference TRBV5-1 and TRBJ2-7): KAGVTQTPRYLIKTRGQQVTLSCSPISGHRSVSWYQQTPGQGLQFLFEYFSETQRNKGNFPGRFSGRQFSNSRSEMNVSTLELGDSALYLCASSSGLADSYEQYFGPGTRLTVT.

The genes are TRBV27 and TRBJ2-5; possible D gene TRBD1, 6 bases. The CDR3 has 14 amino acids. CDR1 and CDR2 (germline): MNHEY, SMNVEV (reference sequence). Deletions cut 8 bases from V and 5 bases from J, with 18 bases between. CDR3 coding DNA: TGTGCCAGCCGAGAACAGGGTCGCTGGGAGACCCAGTACTTC. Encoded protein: CASREQGRWETQYF.